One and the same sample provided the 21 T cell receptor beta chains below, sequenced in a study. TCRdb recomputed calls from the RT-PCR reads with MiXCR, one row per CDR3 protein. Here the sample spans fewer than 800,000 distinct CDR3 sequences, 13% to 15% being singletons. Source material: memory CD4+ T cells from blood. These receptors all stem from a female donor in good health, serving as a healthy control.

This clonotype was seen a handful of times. In DNA, the CDR3 is TGCGCCAGCAGCTTACCGGGACAGGGGATGGAGACCCAGTACTTC. It translates to CASSLPGQGMETQYF. The rearrangement joins TRBV5-1 to TRBJ2-5; 10 nucleotides align to TRBD1. The CDR3 runs to 15 residues. V shed 2 bases and J 5 bases; nucleotides not matched to a gene: 6. Germline V gives CDR1 SGHRS, CDR2 YFSETQ. Full variable domain (outside the CDR3, taken from reference TRBV5-1 and TRBJ2-5): KAGVTQTPRYLIKTRGQQVTLSCSPISGHRSVSWYQQTPGQGLQFLFEYFSETQRNKGNFPGRFSGRQFSNSRSEMNVSTLELGDSALYLCASSLPGQGMETQYFGPGTRLLVL.

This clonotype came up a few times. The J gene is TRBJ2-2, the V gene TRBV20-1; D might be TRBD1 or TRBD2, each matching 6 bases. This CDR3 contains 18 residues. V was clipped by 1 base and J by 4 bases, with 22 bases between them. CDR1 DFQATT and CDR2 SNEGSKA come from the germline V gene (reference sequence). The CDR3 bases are TGCAGTGCTAGAGTCTTACAGGGAAGCGGGCTTCGCACCGGGGAGCTGTTTTTT. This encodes CSARVLQGSGLRTGELFF.

The CDR3 sequence is CSARLAGGSYNEQFF. The DNA of the CDR3 is TGCAGTGCGCGACTAGCGGGAGGCTCCTACAATGAGCAGTTCTTC. The chain carries TRBV20-1 and TRBJ2-1; 13 nucleotides line up with TRBD2. V lost 6 bases and J lost 0; bases outside the gene matches: 2. This CDR3 spans 15 amino acids. Germline V gene lookup returns CDR1 DFQATT and CDR2 SNEGSKA (reference sequence).

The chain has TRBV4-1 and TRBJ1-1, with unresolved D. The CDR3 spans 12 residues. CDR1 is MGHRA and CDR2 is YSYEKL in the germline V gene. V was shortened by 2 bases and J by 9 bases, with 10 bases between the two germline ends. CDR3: CASSQIRAKAFF. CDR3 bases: TGCGCCAGCAGCCAAATAAGGGCCAAAGCTTTCTTT.

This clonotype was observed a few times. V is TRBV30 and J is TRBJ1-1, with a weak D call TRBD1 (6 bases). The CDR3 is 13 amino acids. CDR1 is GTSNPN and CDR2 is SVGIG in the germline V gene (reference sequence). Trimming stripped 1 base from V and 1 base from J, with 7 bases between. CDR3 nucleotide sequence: TGTGCCTGGAGTGCGGGACAGAACACTGAAGCTTTCTTT. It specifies CAWSAGQNTEAFF.

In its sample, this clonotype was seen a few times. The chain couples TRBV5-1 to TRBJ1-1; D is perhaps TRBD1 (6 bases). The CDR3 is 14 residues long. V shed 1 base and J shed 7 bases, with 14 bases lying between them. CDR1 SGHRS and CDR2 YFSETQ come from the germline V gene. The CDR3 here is CASSLRGLEDEAFF. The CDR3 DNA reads TGCGCCAGCAGCTTGCGGGGGCTTGAGGATGAAGCTTTCTTT.

DNA for the CDR3: TGCAGTGCTACCTCAGGGGATCAGCCCCAGCATTTT. Amino acids: CSATSGDQPQHF. V usage is TRBV20-1 and J usage is TRBJ1-5, with D possibly being TRBD1 (6 bases). Trimming shortened V by 4 bases and J by 5 bases, and 9 bases separated the two germline ends. The CDR3 is 12 amino acids. The germline CDR1 and CDR2 sequences are DFQATT and SNEGSKA (reference sequence).

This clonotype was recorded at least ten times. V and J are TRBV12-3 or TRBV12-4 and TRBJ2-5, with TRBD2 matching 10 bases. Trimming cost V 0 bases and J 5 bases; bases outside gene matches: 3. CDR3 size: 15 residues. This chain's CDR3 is CASSLATSGWETQYF. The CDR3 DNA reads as TGTGCCAGCAGTTTAGCGACTAGCGGGTGGGAGACCCAGTACTTC.

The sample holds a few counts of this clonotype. CDR3 protein: CSARALNRGNTEAFF. In nucleotides, the CDR3 is TGCAGTGCTAGAGCCCTGAACAGGGGCAACACTGAAGCTTTCTTT. The rearrangement uses TRBV20-1 and TRBJ1-1; 7 nucleotides agree with TRBD1. The CDR3 runs to 15 residues. The germline V gene encodes CDR1 DFQATT and CDR2 SNEGSKA (reference sequence). The V and J ends lost 1 base and 2 bases, in that order; junction bases with no gene match: 7.

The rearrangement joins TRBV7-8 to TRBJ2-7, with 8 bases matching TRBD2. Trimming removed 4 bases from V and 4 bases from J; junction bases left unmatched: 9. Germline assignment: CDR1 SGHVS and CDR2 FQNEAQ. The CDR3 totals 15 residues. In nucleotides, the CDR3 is TGTGCCAGCAGCTCCAATAGCGGGAATGTATACGAGCAGTACTTC. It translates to CASSSNSGNVYEQYF.

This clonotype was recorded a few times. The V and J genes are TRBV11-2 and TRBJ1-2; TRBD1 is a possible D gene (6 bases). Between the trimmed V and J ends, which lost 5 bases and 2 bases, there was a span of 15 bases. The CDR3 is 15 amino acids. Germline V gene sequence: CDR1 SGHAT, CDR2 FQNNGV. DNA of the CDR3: TGTGCCAGCAGCGTTAGCGGGACAATGAACTATGGCTACACCTTC. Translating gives CASSVSGTMNYGYTF.

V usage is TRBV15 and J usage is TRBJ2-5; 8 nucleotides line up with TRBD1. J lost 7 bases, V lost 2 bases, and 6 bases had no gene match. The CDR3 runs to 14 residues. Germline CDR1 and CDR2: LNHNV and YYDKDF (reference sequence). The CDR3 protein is CATSRSRGQGTQYF. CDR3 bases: TGTGCCACCAGCAGATCCAGGGGGCAGGGGACCCAGTACTTC. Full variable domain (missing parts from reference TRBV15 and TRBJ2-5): DAMVIQNPRYQVTQFGKPVTLSCSQTLNHNVMYWYQQKSSQAPKLLFHYYDKDFNNEADTPDNFQSRRPNTSFCFLDIRSPGLGDTAMYLCATSRSRGQGTQYFGPGTRLLVL.

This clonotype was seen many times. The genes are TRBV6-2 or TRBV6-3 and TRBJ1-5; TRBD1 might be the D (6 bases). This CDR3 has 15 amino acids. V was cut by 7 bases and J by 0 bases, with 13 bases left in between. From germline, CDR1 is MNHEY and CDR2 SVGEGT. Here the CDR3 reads CASNEGHLSNQPQHF. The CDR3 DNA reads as TGTGCCAGCAACGAGGGACATCTTAGCAATCAGCCCCAGCATTTT.

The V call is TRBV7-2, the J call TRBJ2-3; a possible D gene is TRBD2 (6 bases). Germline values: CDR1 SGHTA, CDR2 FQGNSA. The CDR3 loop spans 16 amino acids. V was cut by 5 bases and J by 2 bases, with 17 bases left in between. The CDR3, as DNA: TGTGCCAGCAGCCATACGGACTACCGCTACACAGATACGCAGTATTTT. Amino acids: CASSHTDYRYTDTQYF.

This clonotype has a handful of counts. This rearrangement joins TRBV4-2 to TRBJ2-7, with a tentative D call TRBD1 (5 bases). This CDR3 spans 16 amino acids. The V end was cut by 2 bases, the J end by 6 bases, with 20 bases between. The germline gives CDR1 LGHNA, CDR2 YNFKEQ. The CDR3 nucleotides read TGTGCCAGCAGCCAATACATCGACAGCGCTGTCTTCGAGCAGTACTTC. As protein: CASSQYIDSAVFEQYF.

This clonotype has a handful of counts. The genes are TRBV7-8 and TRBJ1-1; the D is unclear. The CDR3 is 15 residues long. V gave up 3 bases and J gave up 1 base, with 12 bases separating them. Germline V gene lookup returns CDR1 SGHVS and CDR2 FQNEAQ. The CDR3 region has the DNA TGTGCCAGCAGCTTCTCTGGCCGTGGGAACACTGAAGCTTTCTTT. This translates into CASSFSGRGNTEAFF.

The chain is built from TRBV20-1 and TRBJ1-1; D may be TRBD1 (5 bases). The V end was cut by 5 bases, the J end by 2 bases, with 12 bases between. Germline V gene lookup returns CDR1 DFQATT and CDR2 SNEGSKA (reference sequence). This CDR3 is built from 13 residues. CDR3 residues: CSAPSRGNTEAFF. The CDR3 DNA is TGCAGTGCTCCCTCCCGGGGCAACACTGAAGCTTTCTTT.

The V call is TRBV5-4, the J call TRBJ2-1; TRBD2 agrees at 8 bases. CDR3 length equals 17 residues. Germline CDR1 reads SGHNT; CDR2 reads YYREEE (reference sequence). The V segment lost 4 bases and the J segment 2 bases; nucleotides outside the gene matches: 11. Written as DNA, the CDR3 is TGTGCCAGCAGCGCAAGCGGGAGTATCTCCGCCTACAATGAGCAGTTCTTC. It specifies CASSASGSISAYNEQFF.

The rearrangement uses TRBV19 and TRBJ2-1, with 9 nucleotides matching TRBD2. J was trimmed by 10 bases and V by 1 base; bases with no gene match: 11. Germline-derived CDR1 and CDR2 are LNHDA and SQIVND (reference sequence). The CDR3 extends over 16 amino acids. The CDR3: CASSIGFGAGGGEQFF. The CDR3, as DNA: TGTGCCAGTAGTATAGGGTTTGGAGCGGGAGGAGGGGAGCAGTTCTTC.

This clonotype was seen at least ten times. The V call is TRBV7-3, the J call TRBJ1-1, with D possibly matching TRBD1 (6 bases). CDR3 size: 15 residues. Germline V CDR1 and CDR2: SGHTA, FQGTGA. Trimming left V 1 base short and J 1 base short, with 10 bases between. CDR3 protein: CASSLMGRGNTEAFF. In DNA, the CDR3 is TGTGCCAGCAGCTTAATGGGCAGGGGGAACACTGAAGCTTTCTTT.

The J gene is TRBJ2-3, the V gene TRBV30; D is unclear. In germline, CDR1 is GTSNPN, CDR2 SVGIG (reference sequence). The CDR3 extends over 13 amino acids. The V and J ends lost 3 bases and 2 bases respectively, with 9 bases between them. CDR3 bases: TGTGCCTGGAGCCAGCTTAACACAGATACGCAGTATTTT. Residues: CAWSQLNTDTQYF. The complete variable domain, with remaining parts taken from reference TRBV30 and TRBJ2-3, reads SQTIHQWPATLVQPVGSPLSLECTVEGTSNPNLYWYRQAAGRGLQLLFYSVGIGQISSEVPQNLSASRPQDRQFILSSKKLLLSDSGFYLCAWSQLNTDTQYFGPGTRLTVL.